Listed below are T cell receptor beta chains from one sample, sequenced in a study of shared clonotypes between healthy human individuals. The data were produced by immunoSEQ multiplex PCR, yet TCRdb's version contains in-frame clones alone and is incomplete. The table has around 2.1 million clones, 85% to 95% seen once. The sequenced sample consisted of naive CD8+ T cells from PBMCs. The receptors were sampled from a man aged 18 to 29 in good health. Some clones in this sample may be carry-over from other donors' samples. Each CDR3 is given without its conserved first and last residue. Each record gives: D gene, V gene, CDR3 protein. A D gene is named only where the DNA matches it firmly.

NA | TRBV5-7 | ASSLVGDGNGRY
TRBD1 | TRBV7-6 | ASSPGQGGFYEQY
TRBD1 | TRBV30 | AWSDGDRGSWEQY
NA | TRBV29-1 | SVAGGSDTQY
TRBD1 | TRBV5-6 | ASSRGQGLQNIQY
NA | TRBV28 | ASSPLGETDTQY
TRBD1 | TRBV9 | ASSVDRGSYEQY
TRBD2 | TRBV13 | ASSLRREAVEQY
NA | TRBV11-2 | ASSLNGPAYEQY
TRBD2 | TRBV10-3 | ATLPGLATDTQY
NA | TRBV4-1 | ASRQGLSSYNEQF
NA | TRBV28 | ASSLITDTEAF
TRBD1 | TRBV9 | ASSGSLDRVGETQY
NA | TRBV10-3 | AISEDRGGGLNEKLF
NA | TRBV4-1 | ASSLWDTNTEAF
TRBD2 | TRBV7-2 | ASSGFSGPSYEQY
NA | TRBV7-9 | ASSLAGLTEAF
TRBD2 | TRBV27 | ASSLGGGYEQY
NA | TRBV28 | ASSPPPRGMWYEQY
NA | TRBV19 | ASSPGVNTEAF
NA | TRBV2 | ASRSREETQY
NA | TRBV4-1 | ASSRPVPETQY
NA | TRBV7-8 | ASSSGGDAYEQY
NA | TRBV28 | ASRGLAGELF
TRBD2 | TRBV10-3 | AISEWGGLAGNYYNEQF
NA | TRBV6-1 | ASSDLGTAYEQY